The clone carrying this T cell receptor beta chain was counted only a few times. Its antigen remains unknown. Germline lookup yields CDR1 MGHRA and CDR2 YSYEKL. Trimming shortened V by 5 bases and J by 9 bases, and 17 bases separated the two germline ends. This CDR3 comprises 14 residues. The entry originates in a study of T cells after yellow fever vaccination. Study-wide findings and caveats: The CD4 and CD8 compartments had a small share of their clonotypes in common. Abundant clonotypes from the bulk population could get into FACS-sorted repertoires as contaminants. Clones from primary vaccination mostly reappeared after the booster (about 97% CD4, approximately 86% CD8).

5'RACE template switching added a universal primer site and UMIs to TCR cDNA. TCRdb re-analysed the 5' RACE reads in MiXCR, keeping a single row per CDR3 protein. Here the sample spans hundreds of thousands of distinct CDR3 sequences, about 15% being singletons. The TCR sequence derives from a young man who received the YFV17D yellow fever vaccine. The V gene is TRBV4-1, the J gene TRBJ2-1, with D possibly being TRBD2 (6 bases). The material sequenced was PBMCs, taken less than 6 days after the first yellow fever vaccination. The CDR3 coding sequence is TGCGCCAGCAGCGCCCGGGACCAGCGGGCTGAGCAGTTCTTC. Its translation: CASSARDQRAEQFF.